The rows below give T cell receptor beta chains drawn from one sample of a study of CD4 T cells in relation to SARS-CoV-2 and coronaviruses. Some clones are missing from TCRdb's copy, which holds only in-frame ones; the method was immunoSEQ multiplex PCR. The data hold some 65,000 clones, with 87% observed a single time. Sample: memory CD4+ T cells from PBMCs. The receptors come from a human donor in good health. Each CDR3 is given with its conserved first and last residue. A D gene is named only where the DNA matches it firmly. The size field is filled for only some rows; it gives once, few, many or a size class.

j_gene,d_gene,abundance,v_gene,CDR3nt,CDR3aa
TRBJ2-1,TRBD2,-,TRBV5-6,TGTGCCAGCAGCCGCGGGACTATTGATGAGCAGTTCTTC,CASSRGTIDEQFF
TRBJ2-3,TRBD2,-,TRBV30,TGTGCCTGGAGGGGGCTAGCGGGAGTAGGTGATACGCAGTATTTT,CAWRGLAGVGDTQYF
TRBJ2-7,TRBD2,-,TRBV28,TGTGCCAGCAGAACTAGCGGGGGGGGAGAGCAGTACTTC,CASRTSGGGEQYF
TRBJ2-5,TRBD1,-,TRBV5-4,TGTGCCAGCAGCTACAGGGGGCCTATGGAGACCCAGTACTTC,CASSYRGPMETQYF
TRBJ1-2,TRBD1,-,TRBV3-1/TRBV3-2,TGTGCCAGCAGCCTGTCGGGACAGTCCGATGGCTACACCTTC,CASSLSGQSDGYTF
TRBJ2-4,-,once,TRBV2,TGTGCCAGCAGTGAAGGGGACTTTGACTGGCACTTC,CASSEGDFDWHF
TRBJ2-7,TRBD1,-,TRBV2,TGTGCCAGCAGGGGGACAGGGGGCGACGAGCAGTACTTC,CASRGTGGDEQYF
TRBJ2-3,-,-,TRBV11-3,TGTGCCAGCAGCTTAGCCGGATACACAGATACGCAGTATTTT,CASSLAGYTDTQYF
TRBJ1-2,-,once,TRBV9,TGTGCCAGCAGCGCCAGGGTATCTAACTATGGCTACACCTTC,CASSARVSNYGYTF
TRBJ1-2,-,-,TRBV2,TGTGCCAGCAGTGAATACAGGGAGGATGGCTACACCTTC,CASSEYREDGYTF
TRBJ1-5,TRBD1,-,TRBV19,TGTGCCACCTCGAAGGGACAGGATAATCAGCCCCAGCATTTT,CATSKGQDNQPQHF
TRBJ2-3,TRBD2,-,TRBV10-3,TGTGCCATCAGTGAGTTGACTAGCGAAAGCACAGATACGCAGTATTTT,CAISELTSESTDTQYF
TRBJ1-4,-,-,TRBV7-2,TGTGCCAGCAGCTTCAAATTTAATGAAAAACTGTTTTTT,CASSFKFNEKLFF
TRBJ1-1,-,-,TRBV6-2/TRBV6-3,TGTGCCAGCAGTTGGCCCCACGCTGGGGGCAAAGATGAAGCTTTCTTT,CASSWPHAGGKDEAFF
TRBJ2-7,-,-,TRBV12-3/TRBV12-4,TGTGCCAGCAGTCCAAGAGGGACTGGGGAGCAGTACTTC,CASSPRGTGEQYF
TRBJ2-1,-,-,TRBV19,TGTGCCAGTAGCGATTTTCGAGGCTCCGCGAAACTCTTC,CASSDFRGSAKLF
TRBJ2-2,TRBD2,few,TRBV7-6,TGTGCCAGCAGCCCCCTGGCGGGGGATGACACCGGGGAGCTGTTTTTT,CASSPLAGDDTGELFF
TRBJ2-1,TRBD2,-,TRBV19,TGTGCCAGTAGTCCCTTTAGCGGGGGACCTTACAATGAGCAGTTCTTC,CASSPFSGGPYNEQFF
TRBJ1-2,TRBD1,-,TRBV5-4,TGTGCCAGCAGCTTGGACAGGGGAGATGGCTACACCTTC,CASSLDRGDGYTF
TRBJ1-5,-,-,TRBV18,TGTGCCAGCTCACCGGTGAGACAGAGCAATCAGCCCCAGCATTTT,CASSPVRQSNQPQHF
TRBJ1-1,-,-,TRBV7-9,TGTGCCAGCAGCCGGGGGGTCCAGGGCACTGAAGCTTTCTTT,CASSRGVQGTEAFF
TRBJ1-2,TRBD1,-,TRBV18,TGTGCCAGCTCACCAACAGGGGGTGCTGGCTACACCTTC,CASSPTGGAGYTF
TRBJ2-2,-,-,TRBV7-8,TGTGCCAGCAGCGTGCATGCGGCCGGGGAGCTGTTTTTT,CASSVHAAGELFF
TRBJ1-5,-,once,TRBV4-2,TGTGCCAGCAGCCAGACTAATCAGCCCCAGCATTTT,CASSQTNQPQHF